This T cell receptor beta chain came from a study of blood T cell repertoires in COVID-19. For the study at large: Whether acute or convalescent, the COVID-19 samples came from the United States, Italy and Spain. PBMCs, B-cell-depleted T cells, or T cells were the source of the cDNA or gDNA that made up the material.

CDR3 length: 16 amino acids. As originally analysed: Estimates of nucleated cell counts were drawn from the amplification of reference gene primers. Profiling relied on immunoSEQ multiplex PCR, and the TCRdb table lists in-frame clones only, not all of them. Clonal size and the V and J genes are those of that table, whereas D and trimming came from the DNA. This sample carries 90,000 to 110,000 clones, over 75% of them seen once, and the ten largest clones take 4% to 5%. The receptor was isolated from a man aged 50 to 60 with acute or convalescent COVID-19. Sequencing input: peripheral blood. The rearrangement joins TRBV21-1 to TRBJ2-7; the table's D call, TRBD1, was not checked against the DNA. TRBV21-1 is reported as a pseudogene. DNA of the CDR3: TGTGCCAGCAGCAAAGGAAGGGGACACCCTCGCTACGAGCAGTACTTC. Its protein is CASSKGRGHPRYEQYF.